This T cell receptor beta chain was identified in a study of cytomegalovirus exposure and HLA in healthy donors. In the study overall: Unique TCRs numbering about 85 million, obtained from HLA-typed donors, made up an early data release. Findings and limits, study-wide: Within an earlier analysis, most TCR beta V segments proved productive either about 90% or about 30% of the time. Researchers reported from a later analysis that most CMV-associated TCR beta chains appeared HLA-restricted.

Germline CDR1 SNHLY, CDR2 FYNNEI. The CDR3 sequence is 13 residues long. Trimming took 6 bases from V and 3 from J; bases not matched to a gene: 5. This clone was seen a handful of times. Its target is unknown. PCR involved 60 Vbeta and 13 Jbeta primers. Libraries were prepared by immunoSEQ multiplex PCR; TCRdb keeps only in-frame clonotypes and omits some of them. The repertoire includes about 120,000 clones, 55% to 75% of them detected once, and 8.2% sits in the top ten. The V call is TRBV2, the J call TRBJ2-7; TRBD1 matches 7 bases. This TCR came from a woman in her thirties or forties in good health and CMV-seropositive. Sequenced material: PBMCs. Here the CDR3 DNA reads TGTGCCAGCAGCCCAGGGGGATTCTACGAGCAGTACTTC. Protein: CASSPGGFYEQYF.